This T cell receptor beta chain emerged from a study of T cells in localized non-small cell lung cancer. Study observations and caveats: Highest T cell clonality was seen in uninvolved adjacent lung, surpassing that measured in tumor. Elevated circulating T cell density in blood was associated with longer overall survival. Appearance in adjacent lung was seen for a median 57 of the top 100 tumor clones.

Produced via immunoSEQ multiplex PCR; TCRdb's table is partial and in-frame only. This sample has 90,000 or so clones, with roughly 89% found just once. The CDR3 length is 14 residues. Germline V gives CDR1 MGHRA, CDR2 YSYEKL. A note on this clone: What it binds is unknown. A read error may account for a junction end that differs from germline.

The gene calls are TRBV4-1 and TRBJ2-3; 9 nucleotides match TRBD2. The sequencing here drew on peripheral blood, taken before any cancer treatment. This receptor was taken from a man between 35 and 75 years old with stage I squamous cell lung carcinoma. CDR3 sequence reads: CASSQESSGGPLHF. In DNA form, the CDR3 reads TGCGCCAGCAGCCAAGAATCCAGCGGGGGGCCTTTACATTTT.